This record covers a single TCR beta chain. What it binds is not known. This entry comes from a study of CD8 T cells in ankylosing spondylitis. CDR3 size: 14 residues. The trim removed 7 bases at V and 2 bases at J, leaving 7 bases unmatched. CDR1 and CDR2 from the germline V gene are SGHAT and FQNNGV. General study results and limits: Earlier work had already found some motif variants in reactive arthritis synovial fluid and blood. It appeared that ankylosing spondylitis blood was characterized by a TCR beta motif of seven or eight highly homologous variants. Significant enrichment of disease-linked clones was reportedly seen in matched ankylosing spondylitis synovial fluid.

Libraries for TCR beta were made by quantitative 5'-RACE with molecular barcodes. TCRdb re-called the 5' RACE reads with MiXCR, one entry per CDR3 protein. The sample includes fewer than 200,000 distinct CDR3 sequences, 9.8% seen only once; the top ten take about 15%. The sequence derives from a female donor with ankylosing spondylitis or in good health (not recorded which). The sample was blood, either unsorted or a sorted T cell fraction (not recorded which). The chain couples TRBV11-2 to TRBJ2-7; 8 nucleotides match TRBD2. CDR3 DNA sequence: TGTGCCAGCATGGCGGGACTAGGCGCCTACGAGCAGTACTTC. Translation: CASMAGLGAYEQYF.